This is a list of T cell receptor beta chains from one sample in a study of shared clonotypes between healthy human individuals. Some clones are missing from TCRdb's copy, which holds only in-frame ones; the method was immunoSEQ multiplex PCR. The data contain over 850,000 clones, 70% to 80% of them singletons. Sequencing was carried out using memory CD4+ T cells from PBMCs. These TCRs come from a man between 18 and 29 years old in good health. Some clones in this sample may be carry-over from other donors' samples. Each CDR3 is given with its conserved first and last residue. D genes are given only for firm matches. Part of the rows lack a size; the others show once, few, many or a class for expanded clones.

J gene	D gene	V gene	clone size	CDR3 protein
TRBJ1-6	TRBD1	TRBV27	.	CASSPLQGAGSPLHF
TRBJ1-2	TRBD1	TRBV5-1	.	CASSLERQGMATF
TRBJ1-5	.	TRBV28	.	CASSTGFMYPQHF
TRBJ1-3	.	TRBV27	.	CASARGNLLASGNTIYF
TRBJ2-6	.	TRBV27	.	CATSRVSGANVLTF
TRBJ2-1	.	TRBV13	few	CASSTPGGAEQFF
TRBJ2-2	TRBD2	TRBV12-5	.	CASGLGLAEAGELFF
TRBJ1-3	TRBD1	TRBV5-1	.	CASSILQGAAGNTIYF
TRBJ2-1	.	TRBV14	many	CASSSQGGLEQFF
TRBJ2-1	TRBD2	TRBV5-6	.	CASSTQTSGRRGEQFF